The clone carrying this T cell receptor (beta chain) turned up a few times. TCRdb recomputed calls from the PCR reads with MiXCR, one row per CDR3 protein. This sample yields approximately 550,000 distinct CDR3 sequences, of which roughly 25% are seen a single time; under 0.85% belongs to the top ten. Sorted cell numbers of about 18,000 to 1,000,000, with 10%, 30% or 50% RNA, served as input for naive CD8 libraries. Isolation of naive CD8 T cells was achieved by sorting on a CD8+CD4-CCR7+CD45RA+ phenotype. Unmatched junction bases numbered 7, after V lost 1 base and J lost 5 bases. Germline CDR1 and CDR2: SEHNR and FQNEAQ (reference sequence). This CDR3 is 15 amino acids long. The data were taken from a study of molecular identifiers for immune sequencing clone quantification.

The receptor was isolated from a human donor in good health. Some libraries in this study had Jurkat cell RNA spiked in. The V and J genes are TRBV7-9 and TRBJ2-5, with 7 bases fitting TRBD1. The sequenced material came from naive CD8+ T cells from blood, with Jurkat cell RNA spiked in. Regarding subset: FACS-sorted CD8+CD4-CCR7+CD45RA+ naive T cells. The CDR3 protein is CASSLVITGEETQYF. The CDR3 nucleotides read TGTGCCAGCAGCTTAGTAATTACAGGGGAGGAGACCCAGTACTTC. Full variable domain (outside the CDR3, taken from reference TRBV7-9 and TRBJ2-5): DTGVSQNPRHKITKRGQNVTFRCDPISEHNRLYWYRQTLGQGPEFLTYFQNEAQLEKSRLLSDRFSAERPKGSFSTLEIQRTEQGDSAMYLCASSLVITGEETQYFGPGTRLLVL.